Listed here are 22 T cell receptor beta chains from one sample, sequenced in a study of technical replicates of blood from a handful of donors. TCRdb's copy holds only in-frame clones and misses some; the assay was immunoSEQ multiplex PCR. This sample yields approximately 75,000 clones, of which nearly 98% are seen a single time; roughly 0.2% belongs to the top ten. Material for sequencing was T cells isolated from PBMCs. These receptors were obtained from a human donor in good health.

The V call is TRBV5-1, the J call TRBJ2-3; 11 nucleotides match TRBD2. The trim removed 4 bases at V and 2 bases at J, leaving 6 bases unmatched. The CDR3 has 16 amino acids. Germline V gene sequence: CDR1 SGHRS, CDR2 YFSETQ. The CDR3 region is CASSKGLAEDTDTQYF. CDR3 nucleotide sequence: TGCGCCAGCAGCAAGGGACTAGCGGAGGACACAGATACGCAGTATTTT.

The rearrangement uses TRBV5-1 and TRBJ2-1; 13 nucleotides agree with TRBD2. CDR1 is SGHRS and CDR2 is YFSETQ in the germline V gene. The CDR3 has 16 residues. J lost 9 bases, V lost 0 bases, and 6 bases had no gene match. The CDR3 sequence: CASSLGGLAGVSEQFF. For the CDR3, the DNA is TGCGCCAGCAGCTTGGGCGGACTAGCGGGAGTCAGTGAGCAGTTCTTC.

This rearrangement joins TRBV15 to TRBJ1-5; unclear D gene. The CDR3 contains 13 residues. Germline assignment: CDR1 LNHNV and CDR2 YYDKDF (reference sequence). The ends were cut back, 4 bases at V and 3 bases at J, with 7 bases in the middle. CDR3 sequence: CATSTGYNQPQHF. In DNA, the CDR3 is TGTGCCACCAGCACGGGGTACAATCAGCCCCAGCATTTT.

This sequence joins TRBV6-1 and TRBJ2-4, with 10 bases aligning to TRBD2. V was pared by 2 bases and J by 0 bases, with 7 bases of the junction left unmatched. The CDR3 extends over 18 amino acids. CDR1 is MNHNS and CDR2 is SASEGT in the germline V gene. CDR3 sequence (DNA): TGTGCCAGCAGTGAAAAGACTAGCGGGTATCTAGCCAAAAACATTCAGTACTTC. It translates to CASSEKTSGYLAKNIQYF.

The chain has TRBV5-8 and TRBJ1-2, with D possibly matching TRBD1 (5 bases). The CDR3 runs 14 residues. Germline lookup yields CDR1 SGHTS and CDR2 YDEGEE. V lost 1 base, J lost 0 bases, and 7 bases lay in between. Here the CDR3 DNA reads TGTGCCAGCAGCTTGCCAGGGTCTAACTATGGCTACACCTTC. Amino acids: CASSLPGSNYGYTF.

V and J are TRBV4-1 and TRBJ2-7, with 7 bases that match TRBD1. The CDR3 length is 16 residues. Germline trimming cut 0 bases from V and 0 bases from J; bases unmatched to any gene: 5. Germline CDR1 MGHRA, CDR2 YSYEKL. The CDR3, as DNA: TGCGCCAGCAGCCAAGATCAGGGGGTACACTCCTACGAGCAGTACTTC. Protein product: CASSQDQGVHSYEQYF.

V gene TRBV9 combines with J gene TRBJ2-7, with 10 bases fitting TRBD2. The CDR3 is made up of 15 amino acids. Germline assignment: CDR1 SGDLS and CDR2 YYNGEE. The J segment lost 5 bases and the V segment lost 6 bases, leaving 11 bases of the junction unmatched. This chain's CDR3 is CASTPLSGRFDEQYF. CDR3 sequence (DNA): TGTGCCAGCACCCCTCTTAGCGGGAGGTTTGACGAGCAGTACTTC.

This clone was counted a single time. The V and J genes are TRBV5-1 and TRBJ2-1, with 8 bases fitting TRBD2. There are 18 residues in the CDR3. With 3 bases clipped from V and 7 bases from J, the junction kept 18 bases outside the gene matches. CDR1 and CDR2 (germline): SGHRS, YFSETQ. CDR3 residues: CASSSAQVLAAPRNEQFF. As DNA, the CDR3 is TGCGCCAGCAGCTCTGCACAAGTACTAGCGGCCCCTCGGAATGAGCAGTTCTTC.

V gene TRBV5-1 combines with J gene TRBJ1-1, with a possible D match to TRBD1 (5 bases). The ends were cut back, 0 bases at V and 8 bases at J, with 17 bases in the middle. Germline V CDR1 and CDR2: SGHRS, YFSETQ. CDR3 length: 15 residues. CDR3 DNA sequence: TGCGCCAGCAGCTTGGTATCAGGGCATAACCAAGAAGCTTTCTTT. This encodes CASSLVSGHNQEAFF.

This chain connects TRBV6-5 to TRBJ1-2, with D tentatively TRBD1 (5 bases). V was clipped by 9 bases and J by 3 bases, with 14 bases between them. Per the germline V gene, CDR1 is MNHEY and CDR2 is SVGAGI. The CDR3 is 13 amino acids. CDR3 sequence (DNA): TGTGCCAGTTCACGTGGGGGGGACTATGGCTACACCTTC. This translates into CASSRGGDYGYTF.

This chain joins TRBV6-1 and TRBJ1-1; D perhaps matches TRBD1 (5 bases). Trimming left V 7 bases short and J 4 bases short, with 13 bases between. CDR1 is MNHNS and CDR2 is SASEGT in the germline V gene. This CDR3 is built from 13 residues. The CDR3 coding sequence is TGTGCCAGCACCCTGGGGGGTTCCACTGAAGCTTTCTTT. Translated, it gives CASTLGGSTEAFF.

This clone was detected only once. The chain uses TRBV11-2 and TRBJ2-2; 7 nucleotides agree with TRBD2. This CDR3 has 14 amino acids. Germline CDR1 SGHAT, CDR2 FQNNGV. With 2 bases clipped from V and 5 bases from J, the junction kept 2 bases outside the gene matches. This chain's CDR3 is CASSLPGLTGELFF. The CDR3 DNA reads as TGTGCCAGCAGCTTACCGGGACTAACCGGGGAGCTGTTTTTT.

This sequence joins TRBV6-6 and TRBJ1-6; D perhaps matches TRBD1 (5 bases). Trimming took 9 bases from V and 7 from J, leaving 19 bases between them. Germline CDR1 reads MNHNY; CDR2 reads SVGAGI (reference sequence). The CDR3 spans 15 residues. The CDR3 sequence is CASTTAGAGNSPLHF. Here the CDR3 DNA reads TGTGCCAGTACCACCGCCGGCGCAGGGAATTCACCCCTCCACTTT.

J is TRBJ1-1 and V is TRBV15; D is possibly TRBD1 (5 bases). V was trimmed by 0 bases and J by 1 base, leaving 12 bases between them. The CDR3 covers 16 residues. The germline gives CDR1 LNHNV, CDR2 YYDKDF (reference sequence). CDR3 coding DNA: TGTGCCACCAGCAGAGAATTAACAGGTTGGAACACTGAAGCTTTCTTT. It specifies CATSRELTGWNTEAFF.

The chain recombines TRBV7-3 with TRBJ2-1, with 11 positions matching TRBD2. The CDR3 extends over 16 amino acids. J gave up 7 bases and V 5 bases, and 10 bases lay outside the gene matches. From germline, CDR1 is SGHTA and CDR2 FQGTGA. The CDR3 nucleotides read TGTGCCAGCAGCCATTCGACTAGCGGGGTGTGGAATGAGCAGTTCTTC. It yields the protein CASSHSTSGVWNEQFF.

The CDR3 bases are TGTGCCAGCAGCTTGGTAGGCCAGGGGAGTTATGGCTACACCTTC. It encodes CASSLVGQGSYGYTF. The gene calls are TRBV5-5 and TRBJ1-2, with a possible D match to TRBD1 (6 bases). The CDR3 is 15 amino acids. V shed 0 bases and J shed 5 bases, with 14 bases lying between them. Germline V gives CDR1 SGHKS, CDR2 YYEKEE (reference sequence).

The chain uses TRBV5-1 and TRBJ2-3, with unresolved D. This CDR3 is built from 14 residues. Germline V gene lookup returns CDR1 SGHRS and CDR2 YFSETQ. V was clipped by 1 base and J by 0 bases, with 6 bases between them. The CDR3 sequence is CASSLSRSTDTQYF. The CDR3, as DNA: TGCGCCAGCAGCTTGAGCAGGAGCACAGATACGCAGTATTTT.

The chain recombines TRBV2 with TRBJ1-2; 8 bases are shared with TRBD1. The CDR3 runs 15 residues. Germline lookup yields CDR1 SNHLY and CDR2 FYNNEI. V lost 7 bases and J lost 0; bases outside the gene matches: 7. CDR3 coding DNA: TGTGCCAGCATGGCCCGGACAGGGTCTAACTATGGCTACACCTTC. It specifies CASMARTGSNYGYTF.

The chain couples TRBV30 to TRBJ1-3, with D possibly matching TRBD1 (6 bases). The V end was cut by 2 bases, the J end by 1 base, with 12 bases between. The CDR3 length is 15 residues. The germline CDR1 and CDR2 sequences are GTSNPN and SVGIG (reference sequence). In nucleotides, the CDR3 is TGTGCCTGGAGTACAGGGTATTTATCTGGAAACACCATATATTTT. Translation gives CAWSTGYLSGNTIYF.

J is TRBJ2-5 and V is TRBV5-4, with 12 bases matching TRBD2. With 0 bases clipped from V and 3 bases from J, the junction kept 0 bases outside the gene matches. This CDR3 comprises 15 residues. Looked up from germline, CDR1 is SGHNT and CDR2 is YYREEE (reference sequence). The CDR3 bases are TGTGCCAGCAGCTTGGGGACTAGCGGGAAAGAGACCCAGTACTTC. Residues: CASSLGTSGKETQYF.

The CDR3 protein is CASSPRQGGQPQHF. The CDR3 DNA sequence: TGTGCCAGCAGTCCTAGACAGGGAGGACAGCCCCAGCATTTT. This rearrangement joins TRBV5-6 to TRBJ1-5; 7 nucleotides agree with TRBD1. The CDR3 is made up of 14 amino acids. In germline, CDR1 is SGHDT, CDR2 YYEEEE. Trimming removed 5 bases from V and 7 bases from J; junction bases left unmatched: 9.

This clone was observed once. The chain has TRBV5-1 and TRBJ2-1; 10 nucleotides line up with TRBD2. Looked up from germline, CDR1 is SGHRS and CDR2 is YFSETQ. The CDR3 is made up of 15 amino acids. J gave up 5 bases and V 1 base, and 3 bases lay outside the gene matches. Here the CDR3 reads CASSLFLAGDNEQFF. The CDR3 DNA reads TGCGCCAGCAGCTTGTTTCTAGCGGGAGACAATGAGCAGTTCTTC.